The sequence of this T cell receptor beta chain was determined in a study of blood T cell repertoires in COVID-19 (dated by TCRdb to about 2020). Turning to the overall study: The collaborator samples originated in the United States, Italy and Spain and spanned the acute and convalescent phases of COVID-19. The prospective study material was composed of cDNA or gDNA derived from T cells, B-cell-depleted T cells, or PBMCs. Subjects who had been exposed to COVID-19, were actively infected with it, or had recovered from it provided the deeply sampled blood TCRbeta repertoires that made up the dataset. The repertoires were released in a freely available public database meant as a resource for research on the immune response to SARS-CoV-2. Samples were obtained from the ongoing ImmuneRACE study (first 160 participants) and from over 1,000 subjects provided by 6 global collaborators. The sample metadata nearly always contained a de-identified subject ID, COVID-19 status, age in years and sex. Where available, HLA class I and class II types were obtained from metadata supplied by the sample provider rather than from assay-based typing.

CDR1 is given as SGHDT and CDR2 as YYEEEE, both from the germline V gene. Its CDR3 holds 15 amino acids, cysteine through phenylalanine. The read is trimmed to its CDR3 DNA, 45 bases read in frame from base 1. The V and J ends are trimmed by 0 bases and 0 bases, leaving 9 bases between them. Here is what the overall study found, with its caveats: How much clinical and demographic metadata was included differed by source and by participant, and the metadata was provided uncurated.

On this clone: No cognate antigen has been identified for it. No clone much larger than this one lies a single base away; base qualities are absent.

In the prospective study, participants were roughly 18 to 90 years old, resided in 25 or so geographic areas of the United States, and were enrolled through a virtual design. Cohort assignment in the prospective study relied on participant-reported clinical history from a screening survey and a study questionnaire. ImmuneRACE Cohort 3 recovered participants were defined by two consecutive negative NP/OP PCR tests, healthcare professional clearance, or symptom resolution. Each participant in the prospective study had whole blood, serum and a nasopharyngeal or oropharyngeal swab collected by mobile phlebotomists. Over a roughly 2-month period, participants in the prospective study had the option of providing additional blood draws and questionnaires. Prospective study blood samples were shipped either frozen or at room temperature before DNA extraction. The immunoSEQ Assay, a bias-controlled multiplex PCR, was used to amplify TCRbeta CDR3 regions from genomic DNA. The authors processed their data as follows. The number of nucleated cells in each sample was estimated from the amplification of reference gene primers within the assay. To quantify the absolute abundance of each unique TCRbeta CDR3 rearrangement, sequence reads were collapsed and filtered. Productive Simpson clonality was computed per sample as the square root of Simpson's diversity index over productive rearrangements. Sourced from immuneACCESS, this table was stored by TCRdb with only in-frame sequences that have V and J called. A share of the clones is absent; for the studies checked, an unresolved V gene accounts for under half, and the remainder has no known explanation. Clone size and the V and J calls come from that table; the DNA yielded D and trimming. Across this sample there are about 300,000 clones, with 80% to 90% seen only once. The top ten constitute more than 2% of the sample.

The receptor's source is a man aged 25 to 40 who had recovered from COVID-19. Rearrangement joined TRBV5-6 to TRBJ1-1, with no D gene named confidently. Input material: PBMCs or T cells enriched from blood (not recorded which). The CDR3 protein sequence reads: CASSLDEQMNTEAFF. The DNA sequence follows: TGTGCCAGCAGCTTGGATGAACAGATGAACACTGAAGCTTTCTTT. With the rest looked up from the reference TRBV5-6 and TRBJ1-1 genes rather than sequenced, the full variable domain is DAGVTQSPTHLIKTRGQQVTLRCSPKSGHDTVSWYQQALGQGPQFIFQYYEEEERQRGNFPDRFSGHQFPNYSSELNVNALLLGDSALYLCASSLDEQMNTEAFFGQGTRLTVV.